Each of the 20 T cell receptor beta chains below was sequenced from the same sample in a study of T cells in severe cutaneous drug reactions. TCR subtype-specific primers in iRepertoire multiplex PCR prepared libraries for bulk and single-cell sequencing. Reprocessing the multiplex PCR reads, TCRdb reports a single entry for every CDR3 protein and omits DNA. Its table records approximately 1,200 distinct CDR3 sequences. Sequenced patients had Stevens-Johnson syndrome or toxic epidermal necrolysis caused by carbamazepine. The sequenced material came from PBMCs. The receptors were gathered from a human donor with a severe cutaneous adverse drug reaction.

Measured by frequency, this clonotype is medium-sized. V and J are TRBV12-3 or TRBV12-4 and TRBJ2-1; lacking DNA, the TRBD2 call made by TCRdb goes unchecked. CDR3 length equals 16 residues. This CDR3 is CASSDSRTSGGLEQFF.

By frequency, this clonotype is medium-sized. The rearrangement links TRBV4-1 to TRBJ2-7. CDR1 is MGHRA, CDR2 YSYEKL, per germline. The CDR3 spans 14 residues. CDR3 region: CASSQGVSHYEQYF.

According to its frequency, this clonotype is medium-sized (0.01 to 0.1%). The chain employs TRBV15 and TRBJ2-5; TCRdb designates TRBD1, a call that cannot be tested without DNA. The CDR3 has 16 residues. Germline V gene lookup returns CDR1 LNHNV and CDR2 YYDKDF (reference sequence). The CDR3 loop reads CATSRSRRDIQETQYF.

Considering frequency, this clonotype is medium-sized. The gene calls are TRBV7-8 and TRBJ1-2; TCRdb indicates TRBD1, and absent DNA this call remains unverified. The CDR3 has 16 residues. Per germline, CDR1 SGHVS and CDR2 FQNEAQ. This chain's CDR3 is CASSLGPGTGGIGYTF. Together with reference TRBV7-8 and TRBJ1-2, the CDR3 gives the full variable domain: GAGVSQSPRYKVAKRGQDVALRCDPISGHVSLFWYQQALGQGPEFLTYFQNEAQLDKSGLPSDRFFAERPEGSVSTLKIQRTQQEDSAVYLCASSLGPGTGGIGYTFGSGTRLTVV.

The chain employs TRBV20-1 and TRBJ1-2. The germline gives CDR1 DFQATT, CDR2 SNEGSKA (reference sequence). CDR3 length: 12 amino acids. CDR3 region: CSASPGLYGYTF.

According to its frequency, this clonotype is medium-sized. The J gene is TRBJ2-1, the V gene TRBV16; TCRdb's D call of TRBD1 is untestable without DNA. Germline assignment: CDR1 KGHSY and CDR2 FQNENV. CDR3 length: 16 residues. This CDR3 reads CASSRGGQYTYNEQFF.

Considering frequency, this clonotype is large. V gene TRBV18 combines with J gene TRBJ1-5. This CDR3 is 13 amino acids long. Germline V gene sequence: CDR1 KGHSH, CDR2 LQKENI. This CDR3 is CASSSFSNQPQHF.

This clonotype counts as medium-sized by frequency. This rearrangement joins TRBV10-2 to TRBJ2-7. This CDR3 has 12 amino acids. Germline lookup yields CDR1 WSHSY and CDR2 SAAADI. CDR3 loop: CASSVLVGEQYF.

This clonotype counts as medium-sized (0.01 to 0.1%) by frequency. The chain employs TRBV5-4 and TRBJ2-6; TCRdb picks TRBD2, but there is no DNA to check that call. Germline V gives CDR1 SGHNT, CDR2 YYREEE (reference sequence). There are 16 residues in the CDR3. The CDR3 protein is CASSLDGGYGANVLTF.

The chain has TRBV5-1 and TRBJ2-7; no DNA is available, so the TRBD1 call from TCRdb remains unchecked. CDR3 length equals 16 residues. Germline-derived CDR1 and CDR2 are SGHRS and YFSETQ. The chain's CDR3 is CASSTSGTGYSYEQYF. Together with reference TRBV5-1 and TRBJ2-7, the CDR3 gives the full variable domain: KAGVTQTPRYLIKTRGQQVTLSCSPISGHRSVSWYQQTPGQGLQFLFEYFSETQRNKGNFPGRFSGRQFSNSRSEMNVSTLELGDSALYLCASSTSGTGYSYEQYFGPGTRLTVT.

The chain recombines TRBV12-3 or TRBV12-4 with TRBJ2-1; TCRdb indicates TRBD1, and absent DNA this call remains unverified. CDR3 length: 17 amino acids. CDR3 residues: CASSLSWTGAKVNEQFF.

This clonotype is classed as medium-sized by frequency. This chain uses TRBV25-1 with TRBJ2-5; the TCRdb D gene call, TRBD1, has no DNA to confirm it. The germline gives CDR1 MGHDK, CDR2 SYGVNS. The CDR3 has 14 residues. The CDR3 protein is CASSVGGAQETQYF.

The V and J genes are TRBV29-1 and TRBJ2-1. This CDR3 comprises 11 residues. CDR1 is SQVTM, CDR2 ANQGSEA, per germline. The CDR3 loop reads CSAQNSNEQFF.

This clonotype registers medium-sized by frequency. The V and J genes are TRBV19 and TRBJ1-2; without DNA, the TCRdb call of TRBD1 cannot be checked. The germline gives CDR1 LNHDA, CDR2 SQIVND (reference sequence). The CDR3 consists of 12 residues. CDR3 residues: CASSGGAYGYTF.

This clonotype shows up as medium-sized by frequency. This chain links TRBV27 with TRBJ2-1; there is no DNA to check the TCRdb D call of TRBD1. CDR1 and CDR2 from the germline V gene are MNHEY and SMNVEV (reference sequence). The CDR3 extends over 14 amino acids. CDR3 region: CASSFYRGDNEQFF.

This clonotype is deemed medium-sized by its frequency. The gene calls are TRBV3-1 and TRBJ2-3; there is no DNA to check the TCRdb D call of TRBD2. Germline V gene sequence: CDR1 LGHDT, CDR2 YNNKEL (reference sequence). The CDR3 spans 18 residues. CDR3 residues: CASSQDVPPSAGTDTQYF.

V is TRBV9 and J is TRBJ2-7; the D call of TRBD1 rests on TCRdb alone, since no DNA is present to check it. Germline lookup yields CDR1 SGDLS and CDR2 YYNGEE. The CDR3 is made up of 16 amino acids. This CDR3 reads CASSVAPGVSSYEQYF.

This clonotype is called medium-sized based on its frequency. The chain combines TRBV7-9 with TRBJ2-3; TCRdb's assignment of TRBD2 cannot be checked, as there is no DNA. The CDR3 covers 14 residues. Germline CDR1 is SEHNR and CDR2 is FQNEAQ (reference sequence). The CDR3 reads CASKDSGGTDTQYF.

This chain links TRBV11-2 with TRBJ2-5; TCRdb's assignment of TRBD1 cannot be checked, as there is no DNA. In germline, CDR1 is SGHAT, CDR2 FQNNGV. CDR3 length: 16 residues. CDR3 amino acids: CASSSTSWTGQETQYF.

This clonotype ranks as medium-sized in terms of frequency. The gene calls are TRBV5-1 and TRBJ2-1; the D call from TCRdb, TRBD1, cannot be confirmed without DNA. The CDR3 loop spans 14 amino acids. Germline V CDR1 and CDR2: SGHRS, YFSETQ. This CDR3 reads CASRGRERLNEQFF.